What follows are 21 T cell receptor beta chains derived from one specimen sequenced in a study of T cells in localized non-small cell lung cancer. Here immunoSEQ multiplex PCR was the method, and the copy in TCRdb shows in-frame clones only, minus some. The table includes 35,000 or so clones, around nine tenths detected once. Sequenced material: peripheral blood, taken before any cancer treatment. Receptors were obtained from a woman aged 35 to 70 with stage I lung adenocarcinoma.

Concerning this clone: The sample contains more than one DNA sequence encoding this CDR3. The V call is TRBV15, the J call TRBJ2-5; no reliable D call. The V end was cut by 0 bases, the J end by 3 bases, with 8 bases between. Per the germline V gene, CDR1 is LNHNV and CDR2 is YYDKDF (reference sequence). CDR3 length: 14 residues. The DNA of the CDR3 is TGTGCCACCAGCAGAGATCTGGCGGAAGAGACCCAGTACTTC. Translated, it gives CATSRDLAEETQYF.

This chain connects TRBV28 to TRBJ2-7; D is undetermined. Trimming removed 6 bases at V and 6 bases at J, with 18 bases between. From germline, CDR1 is MDHEN and CDR2 SYDVKM. CDR3 size: 14 residues. The CDR3 sequence is CASRSGQPEREQYF. In DNA, the CDR3 is TGTGCCAGCAGGTCAGGTCAGCCCGAGCGCGAGCAGTACTTC.

The chain is built from TRBV6-5 and TRBJ2-7; D possibly uses TRBD1 or TRBD2 (5 bases each). V was shortened by 6 bases and J by 0 bases, with 9 bases between the two germline ends. CDR3 length: 13 amino acids. Per germline, CDR1 MNHEY and CDR2 SVGAGI. The CDR3 DNA is TGTGCCAGCAGCCGGGACGGCTCCTACGAGCAGTACTTC. Protein: CASSRDGSYEQYF.

V usage is TRBV29-1 and J usage is TRBJ2-1, with 9 bases aligning to TRBD1. Germline V gives CDR1 SQVTM, CDR2 ANQGSEA. With V trimmed by 4 bases and J by 7 bases, 8 bases remained unmatched. The CDR3 is 14 residues long. The CDR3 reads CSVGGQGIRNEQFF. CDR3 DNA: TGCAGCGTTGGTGGACAGGGGATCCGGAATGAGCAGTTCTTC.

The genes are TRBV30 and TRBJ1-1; TRBD1 aligns across 7 bases. Germline CDR1 reads GTSNPN; CDR2 reads SVGIG (reference sequence). CDR3 length: 13 residues. J was trimmed by 8 bases and V by 5 bases; bases with no gene match: 11. CDR3 region: CAWGPRPDREAFF. In DNA, the CDR3 is TGTGCCTGGGGCCCTAGACCGGACAGGGAAGCTTTCTTT.

This chain joins TRBV4-2 and TRBJ2-7; no firm D call. CDR3 size: 14 residues. The V end was cut by 0 bases, the J end by 3 bases, with 9 bases between. Looked up from germline, CDR1 is LGHNA and CDR2 is YNFKEQ. Written as DNA, the CDR3 is TGTGCCAGCAGCCAAGATGGAGTAGACTACGAGCAGTACTTC. As protein: CASSQDGVDYEQYF.

This chain links TRBV5-3 with TRBJ2-7; D is uncertain. TRBV5-3 is an ORF, with its function uncertain. V was shortened by 2 bases and J by 0 bases, with 12 bases between the two germline ends. CDR3 size: 15 residues. CDR3 residues: CARSFSFGSSYEQYF. The CDR3 region has the DNA TGTGCCAGAAGCTTTAGTTTCGGCAGCTCCTACGAGCAGTACTTC.

The rearrangement joins TRBV19 to TRBJ1-1; possible D gene TRBD1, 6 bases. Trimming cost V 4 bases and J 5 bases, with 14 bases left between them. Germline CDR1 LNHDA, CDR2 SQIVND (reference sequence). The CDR3 is made up of 14 amino acids. CDR3 sequence: CASSKQGRRTEAFF. The DNA for the CDR3 is TGTGCCAGTAGTAAACAGGGACGGAGGACTGAAGCTTTCTTT.

The table lists this clone with a count of one. V gene TRBV10-2 combines with J gene TRBJ1-2; D is perhaps TRBD1 (6 bases). The CDR3 length is 15 residues. Germline CDR1 and CDR2: WSHSY and SAAADI. Trimming stripped 3 bases from V and 2 bases from J, with 13 bases between. CDR3 region: CASSDGGGGNYGYTF. The CDR3 nucleotides read TGCGCCAGCAGTGACGGGGGAGGGGGGAACTATGGCTACACCTTC.

This clone was counted between two and nine times. J is TRBJ2-7 and V is TRBV6-1; TRBD1 agrees at 11 bases. With 7 bases clipped from V and 3 bases from J, the junction kept 8 bases outside the gene matches. The germline V gene has CDR1 MNHNS and CDR2 SASEGT. This CDR3 comprises 15 residues. CDR3 sequence reads: CASNTGQGVSYEQYF. The CDR3, as DNA: TGTGCCAGCAATACGGGACAGGGGGTAAGCTACGAGCAGTACTTC.

This chain joins TRBV28 and TRBJ2-7, with D uncertain. Per germline, CDR1 MDHEN and CDR2 SYDVKM. This CDR3 spans 15 amino acids. V was clipped by 8 bases and J by 6 bases, with 23 bases between them. In nucleotides, the CDR3 is TGTGCCAGCCTACGGAGTCCCGGTGAAGGATCCGAGCAGTACTTC. Its protein product is CASLRSPGEGSEQYF.

V gene TRBV7-9 combines with J gene TRBJ2-3; maybe TRBD1 (5 bases). V lost 5 bases to trimming and J lost 4 bases, with 10 bases between them. This CDR3 comprises 13 residues. Germline V gives CDR1 SEHNR, CDR2 FQNEAQ (reference sequence). CDR3 loop: CASSVRVPDTQYF. CDR3 bases: TGTGCCAGCAGCGTCAGGGTCCCAGATACGCAGTATTTT.

V gene TRBV28 combines with J gene TRBJ1-2, with D unclear. The germline gives CDR1 MDHEN, CDR2 SYDVKM. The CDR3 is made up of 14 amino acids. Trimming shortened V by 6 bases and J by 1 base, and 12 bases separated the two germline ends. Written as DNA, the CDR3 is TGTGCCAGCAGCTTTCGGGCAGTTAACTATGGCTACACCTTC. This codes for CASSFRAVNYGYTF.

This chain links TRBV6-5 with TRBJ1-5; 9 bases map to TRBD1. V shed 5 bases, J shed 7 bases, and the junction held 9 bases outside the gene matches. The CDR3 sequence is 15 residues long. Germline assignment: CDR1 MNHEY and CDR2 SVGAGI. The CDR3 bases are TGTGCCAGCAGTGCCTCCCGGGACAGGGACCAGCCCCAGCATTTT. It is translated as CASSASRDRDQPQHF.

This clone was seen once. The chain uses TRBV9 and TRBJ1-2, with 7 nucleotides matching TRBD1. CDR1 is SGDLS and CDR2 is YYNGEE in the germline V gene. This CDR3 spans 18 amino acids. The ends lost 3 bases at V and 0 bases at J; junction bases unmatched: 14. CDR3 bases: TGTGCCAGCAGCGGCTCTCAGGGGGTCCTACCATCTAACTATGGCTACACCTTC. Its translation: CASSGSQGVLPSNYGYTF.

This chain connects TRBV11-2 to TRBJ1-2; D gene ambiguous. The CDR3 extends over 15 amino acids. Trimming removed 5 bases at V and 3 bases at J, with 16 bases between. Per the germline V gene, CDR1 is SGHAT and CDR2 is FQNNGV. This CDR3 reads CASSRGVFEDYGYTF. CDR3 coding DNA: TGTGCCAGCAGCCGCGGGGTTTTTGAGGACTATGGCTACACCTTC.

The CDR3 DNA sequence: TGTGCCAGCAGAGACCAGTCCACAGATACGCAGTATTTT. Amino acids: CASRDQSTDTQYF. The V and J genes are TRBV27 and TRBJ2-3; D unresolved. V was shortened by 6 bases and J by 2 bases, with 9 bases between the two germline ends. The CDR3 loop spans 13 amino acids. The germline gives CDR1 MNHEY, CDR2 SMNVEV (reference sequence).

V and J are TRBV9 and TRBJ1-2, with a possible D match to TRBD1 (5 bases). The germline V and J ends were trimmed by 0 bases and 5 bases, with 8 bases remaining between them. In germline, CDR1 is SGDLS, CDR2 YYNGEE. CDR3 length: 13 amino acids. The CDR3 spells CASSVGSGYGYTF. The CDR3 DNA is TGTGCCAGCAGCGTAGGTTCAGGGTATGGCTACACCTTC.

This clone is a singleton in its sample. This rearrangement joins TRBV2 to TRBJ2-7; TRBD1 matches at 7 bases. This CDR3 has 14 residues. V lost 7 bases, J lost 2 bases, and 8 bases stayed unmatched. The V gene's germline CDR1 is SNHLY and CDR2 FYNNEI. Written as DNA, the CDR3 is TGTGCCAGCAAAGTGAACAGGGGTACCTACGAGCAGTACTTC. Its translation is CASKVNRGTYEQYF.

The chain combines TRBV10-3 with TRBJ1-2; 8 bases are shared with TRBD1. The V gene's germline CDR1 is ENHRY and CDR2 SYGVKD. There are 12 residues in the CDR3. The trim removed 6 bases at V and 4 bases at J, leaving 1 base unmatched. This chain's CDR3 is CAISGQGYGYTF. CDR3 DNA sequence: TGTGCCATCAGCGGACAGGGCTATGGCTACACCTTC.

This clone has only one observation. This chain links TRBV7-6 with TRBJ2-7; weak D call: TRBD1 (5 bases). The V gene lost 0 bases and the J gene lost 0 bases, with 9 bases spanning the gap. Germline CDR1 SGHVS, CDR2 FNYEAQ. The CDR3 is 15 residues long. The CDR3 bases are TGTGCCAGCAGCTTAGCAGTCCAGGGCTCCTACGAGCAGTACTTC. This encodes CASSLAVQGSYEQYF.